These 11 T cell receptor beta chains were all obtained from the same sample, sequenced in a study of T cell changes during pregnancy in multiple sclerosis. This table comes from immunoSEQ multiplex PCR, and its TCRdb copy is limited to in-frame clones, with some not included. The data contain around 21,000 clones, roughly 90% of them seen just once; the ten biggest clones take up roughly 6.9%. The material sequenced was CD8+ T cells from peripheral blood mononuclear cells, taken in the first trimester of pregnancy. All receptors derive from a female donor with multiple sclerosis, enrolled in a pregnancy study.

This chain uses TRBV5-1 with TRBJ2-5, with unresolved D. From germline, CDR1 is SGHRS and CDR2 YFSETQ. Trimming stripped 4 bases from V and 5 bases from J, with 15 bases between. This CDR3 is built from 14 residues. CDR3 sequence reads: CASSVTLLGETQYF. The CDR3 nucleotides read TGCGCCAGCAGCGTGACTCTCCTCGGGGAGACCCAGTACTTC.

J is TRBJ2-3 and V is TRBV6-5; 10 bases align to TRBD1. Germline CDR1 and CDR2: MNHEY and SVGAGI. The ends lost 2 bases at V and 4 bases at J; junction bases unmatched: 6. The CDR3 has 16 residues. The CDR3 reads CASSYTGTGVPDTQYF. As DNA, the CDR3 is TGTGCCAGCAGTTACACCGGGACAGGGGTTCCAGATACGCAGTATTTT.

This chain's CDR3 is CASTRRLLAGGPGREQFF. CDR3 DNA sequence: TGTGCCAGCACCCGCAGACTTTTAGCGGGAGGGCCCGGGCGTGAGCAGTTCTTC. The rearrangement uses TRBV28 and TRBJ2-1, with TRBD2 identical over 11 bases. The CDR3 has 18 residues. Per germline, CDR1 MDHEN and CDR2 SYDVKM. With V trimmed by 7 bases and J by 9 bases, 20 bases remained unmatched. The variable domain in full, completed from reference TRBV28 and TRBJ2-1, reads DVKVTQSSRYLVKRTGEKVFLECVQDMDHENMFWYRQDPGLGLRLIYFSYDVKMKEKGDIPEGYSVSREKKERFSLILESASTNQTSMYLCASTRRLLAGGPGREQFFGPGTRLTVL.

V and J are TRBV10-3 and TRBJ2-3; 7 bases are shared with TRBD2. Looked up from germline, CDR1 is ENHRY and CDR2 is SYGVKD. This CDR3 has 16 amino acids. After removal of 0 bases from V and 4 bases from J, the junction contained 7 bases not matched to a gene. The CDR3 coding sequence is TGTGCCATCAGTGAGTCGGAGGGAGGGCCCGCAGATACGCAGTATTTT. This codes for CAISESEGGPADTQYF.

CDR3 amino acids: CASSHSTNTGELFF. The CDR3 nucleotides read TGTGCCAGCAGTCATAGTACTAACACCGGGGAGCTGTTTTTT. The rearrangement joins TRBV6-4 to TRBJ2-2; no definite D call. Trimming stripped 5 bases from V and 2 bases from J, with 9 bases between. CDR3 length equals 14 residues. Germline-derived CDR1 and CDR2 are MRHNA and SNTAGT.

This chain uses TRBV4-3 with TRBJ1-4; D is ambiguous. Per germline, CDR1 LGHNA and CDR2 YSLEER. This CDR3 has 17 residues. Trimming removed 0 bases at V and 0 bases at J, with 11 bases between. CDR3 coding DNA: TGCGCCAGCAGCCAAGATGGACTTATTGCAACTAATGAAAAACTGTTTTTT. Translation: CASSQDGLIATNEKLFF.

This clone was detected only once. The rearrangement links TRBV5-1 to TRBJ2-1; TRBD2 agrees at 9 bases. V was pared by 0 bases and J by 4 bases, with 5 bases of the junction left unmatched. The CDR3 totals 16 residues. The germline CDR1 and CDR2 sequences are SGHRS and YFSETQ. This CDR3 reads CASSLGPREGYNEQFF. CDR3 nucleotides: TGCGCCAGCAGCTTGGGTCCGCGGGAGGGGTACAATGAGCAGTTCTTC.

The chain recombines TRBV4-3 with TRBJ2-1; 8 bases fit TRBD2. The CDR3 spans 13 residues. Germline trimming cut 4 bases from V and 6 bases from J; bases unmatched to any gene: 2. CDR1 LGHNA and CDR2 YSLEER come from the germline V gene. CDR3 sequence: CASSLSGANEQFF. CDR3 nucleotides: TGCGCCAGCAGCCTTAGCGGGGCCAATGAGCAGTTCTTC.

V is TRBV2 and J is TRBJ1-1; no firm D call. CDR3 length equals 15 residues. V shed 6 bases and J shed 2 bases, with 16 bases lying between them. Per the germline V gene, CDR1 is SNHLY and CDR2 is FYNNEI. CDR3 residues: CASRDSSGENTEAFF. CDR3 DNA: TGTGCCAGCAGAGATTCCTCCGGGGAAAACACTGAAGCTTTCTTT.

The chain links TRBV7-9 to TRBJ2-3; 7 bases are shared with TRBD1. V shed 5 bases, J shed 3 bases, and the junction held 14 bases outside the gene matches. Germline V lookup: CDR1 SEHNR, CDR2 FQNEAQ (reference sequence). The CDR3 consists of 17 residues. The CDR3 DNA is TGTGCCAGCAGCCCCAGACAGGGAGCGACACAAACAGATACGCAGTATTTT. It encodes CASSPRQGATQTDTQYF.

The gene calls are TRBV18 and TRBJ2-1; the match to TRBD2 covers 8 bases. CDR3 length: 18 residues. Germline V lookup: CDR1 KGHSH, CDR2 LQKENI. V was pared by 6 bases and J by 4 bases, with 17 bases of the junction left unmatched. CDR3 bases: TGTGCCAGCTCGCCAGTAGATGTCGGTAGCGGGAAATACAATGAGCAGTTCTTC. Amino acid sequence: CASSPVDVGSGKYNEQFF.